This TCR beta chain was found in a study of shared clonotypes between healthy human individuals. Study at large: A donor's plate count was three for CD4 naive and three for CD4 memory; CD8 naive had two and CD8 memory one.

Germline assignment: CDR1 LNHNV and CDR2 YYDKDF (reference sequence). V was cut by 5 bases and J by 1 base, with 8 bases left in between. The CDR3 runs 13 residues. The naive CD8 subset, CD45RO-negative cells positively selected for CCR7, excluded terminally differentiated effector memory CD45RA+ cells. All donors were healthy HIV-negative adults lacking recent acute infections or vaccinations. Overall study results and limits: Rarefaction showed that sequencing of sorted subsets was incomplete (despite large depth).

The study ran the assay at deep level. The method was immunoSEQ multiplex PCR; TCRdb's version includes in-frame clones alone and lacks a portion of them. Of about 2 million clones listed, about 95% are singletons. Worth noting for this clone: What it recognizes is unknown.

The sequence was collected from a man aged 18 to 30 in good health. Sequencing was done on a sample of naive CD8+ T cells sorted from blood. The V and J genes are TRBV15 and TRBJ1-1; D is undetermined. CDR3 coding DNA: TGTGCCACCAGCGACCCAGGGAACACTGAAGCTTTCTTT. This sequence encodes CATSDPGNTEAFF.